This entry lists 14 T cell receptor beta chains sequenced from one sample in a study of radiotherapy plus CTLA-4 blockade in lung cancer. TCRdb's table, derived via immunoSEQ multiplex PCR, lists solely in-frame clones and lacks some. The table lists about 97,000 clones, 65% to 85% of them singletons, with approximately 2.8% in the top ten. The source material was peripheral blood, sampled from a patient treated with radiotherapy plus ipilimumab. Receptor source: a human donor with non-small cell lung cancer who had a partial response to radiotherapy plus ipilimumab. Some clones in this sample may be carry-over from other donors' samples.

This chain connects TRBV7-2 to TRBJ1-1; D might be TRBD1 (6 bases). This CDR3 comprises 12 residues. Trimming cost V 4 bases and J 7 bases, with 10 bases left between them. Per the germline V gene, CDR1 is SGHTA and CDR2 is FQGNSA. The chain's CDR3 is CASSSNRVEAFF. Here the CDR3 DNA reads TGTGCCAGCAGCTCAAACAGGGTTGAAGCTTTCTTT.

J is TRBJ2-5 and V is TRBV25-1; TRBD2 agrees at 13 bases. Germline V CDR1 and CDR2: MGHDK, SYGVNS. J gave up 5 bases and V 1 base, and 7 bases lay outside the gene matches. The CDR3 length is 17 residues. DNA of the CDR3: TGTGCCAGCAGTGAATTAGGGACTAGCGGGAACCGGGAGACCCAGTACTTC. Encoded protein: CASSELGTSGNRETQYF.

The chain combines TRBV9 with TRBJ2-7; no firm D call. The CDR3 has 15 residues. Germline V gene data show CDR1 as SGDLS and CDR2 as YYNGEE. The V end lost 4 bases, the J end lost 3 bases, and 17 bases lay between the germline ends. In DNA, the CDR3 is TGTGCCAGCAGCTTACATACCGGGTCGAACTACGAGCAGTACTTC. Translating gives CASSLHTGSNYEQYF.

The chain joins TRBV15 to TRBJ2-3; 9 nucleotides agree with TRBD2. The trim removed 1 base at V and 5 bases at J, leaving 7 bases unmatched. Germline CDR1 LNHNV, CDR2 YYDKDF (reference sequence). CDR3 length equals 16 residues. The CDR3 sequence is CATSRVRRGGLDTQYF. In DNA, the CDR3 is TGTGCCACCAGCAGAGTCAGGCGGGGGGGCCTAGATACGCAGTATTTT.

CDR3 protein: CASSTKDRENTIYF. The CDR3 bases are TGCGCCAGCAGTACTAAGGACAGGGAGAACACCATATATTTT. J is TRBJ1-3 and V is TRBV23-1, with TRBD1 matching 8 bases. TRBV23-1 is an open reading frame, and its role is uncertain. The V gene end was trimmed by 5 bases and the J gene end by 7 bases; junction bases not matched to a gene: 7. The CDR3 extends over 14 amino acids.

The chain is built from TRBV29-1 and TRBJ2-2, with D possibly TRBD1 on 6 matching bases. The CDR3 sequence is 12 residues long. V was pared by 7 bases and J by 1 base, with 7 bases between. Germline CDR1 and CDR2: SQVTM and ANQGSEA. Here the CDR3 reads CSGGQNTGELFF. The CDR3 region has the DNA TGCAGCGGGGGACAGAACACCGGGGAGCTGTTTTTT.

The chain couples TRBV5-4 to TRBJ2-1, with 15 bases matching TRBD2. This CDR3 spans 18 amino acids. CDR1 is SGHNT and CDR2 is YYREEE in the germline V gene (reference sequence). The V segment lost 4 bases and the J segment 3 bases; nucleotides outside the gene matches: 8. Here the CDR3 DNA reads TGTGCCAGCAGCCCCAGGACTAGCGGGGGGGCCTTCTACAATGAGCAGTTCTTC. Translating gives CASSPRTSGGAFYNEQFF.

This clone occurred a few times. This chain's CDR3 is CASRGSGRALHEQYF. The CDR3 DNA sequence: TGTGCCAGCAGGGGAAGCGGGAGGGCCCTCCACGAGCAGTACTTC. The chain combines TRBV7-8 with TRBJ2-7; TRBD2 aligns across 10 bases. The CDR3 has 15 residues. V was clipped by 6 bases and J by 5 bases; unmatched bases: 10. Germline CDR1 is SGHVS and CDR2 is FQNEAQ.

The CDR3 DNA reads TGTGCCAGCAAAAACAGGGATTACAATCAGCCCCAGCATTTT. As protein: CASKNRDYNQPQHF. The chain has TRBV28 and TRBJ1-5; possible D gene TRBD1, 6 bases. Trimming took 7 bases from V and 3 from J, leaving 13 bases between them. This CDR3 comprises 14 residues. The germline V gene has CDR1 MDHEN and CDR2 SYDVKM.

The genes are TRBV12-5 and TRBJ2-6; TRBD1 agrees at 10 bases. This CDR3 contains 20 residues. Germline trimming cut 1 base from V and 2 bases from J; bases unmatched to any gene: 11. Per germline, CDR1 LGHNT and CDR2 FRNRAP. The CDR3 sequence is CASGLAVEWTGGPGANVLTF. CDR3 DNA sequence: TGTGCTAGTGGTTTGGCCGTTGAGTGGACAGGGGGACCTGGGGCCAACGTCCTGACTTTC.

This sequence joins TRBV15 and TRBJ2-3, with 7 bases fitting TRBD2. This CDR3 is built from 19 residues. Germline CDR1 reads LNHNV; CDR2 reads YYDKDF (reference sequence). V lost 5 bases and J lost 4; bases outside the gene matches: 21. CDR3 region: CATSPPYLRTRRKADTQYF. The DNA of the CDR3 is TGTGCCACCAGCCCACCCTACCTCCGGACTAGGCGGAAAGCAGATACGCAGTATTTT.

V usage is TRBV7-6 and J usage is TRBJ2-7; 10 bases agree with TRBD2. From germline, CDR1 is SGHVS and CDR2 FNYEAQ. The CDR3 has 18 residues. The junction had 14 bases not matched to a gene; V was cut back by 2 bases and J by 4 bases. In DNA, the CDR3 is TGTGCCAGCAGCTTAAGGGGACCAGGTAGCGGGAGGAGATACGAGCAGTACTTC. It yields the protein CASSLRGPGSGRRYEQYF.

The chain joins TRBV20-1 to TRBJ2-1; D gene uncertain. This CDR3 has 11 residues. CDR1 is DFQATT, CDR2 SNEGSKA, per germline (reference sequence). Trimming removed 6 bases from V and 10 bases from J, with 13 bases in between. This CDR3 is CSARPLGEQFF. The DNA for the CDR3 is TGCAGTGCCCGTCCACTGGGCGAGCAGTTCTTC.

This clone has more than one count but fewer than ten. The J gene is TRBJ2-5, the V gene TRBV10-2; no clear D. CDR1 and CDR2 (germline): WSHSY, SAAADI. The CDR3 contains 13 residues. V gave up 4 bases and J gave up 5 bases, with 11 bases separating them. CDR3 protein: CASSGSASETQYF. DNA for the CDR3: TGCGCCAGCAGTGGGTCGGCATCGGAGACCCAGTACTTC.